The T cell receptor (beta chain) under discussion was sequenced for a study of metastatic and nonmetastatic thyroid tumors. In the study overall: The comparison covered peripheral blood and tumor or nodule tissue in malignant and benign thyroid patients. Findings of the study overall: Malignant tumors reportedly showed significantly higher TCR beta diversity than benign nodules in both blood and tumor.

Thyroid surgery had not been preceded by any treatment in any patient. Per the original methods: Built for papillary thyroid cancer, a distant-metastasis classifier drew on CDR3 differences across clinicopathological groups. TCRdb re-clonotyped the PCR reads through MiXCR. Here the V and J calls rest on TCRdb's processing, not on the authors' analysis. The sample lists 35,000 to 45,000 clones, about a fifth occurring once. A remark on this clone: The target antigen is unknown.

Sequenced sample: blood. This sequence originates from a female donor with papillary thyroid cancer or a benign thyroid nodule (not recorded which). Some clones in this sample may be carry-over from other donors' samples.

In nucleotides, the CDR3 is TGTGCCAGCAGCTTCAGTTACCTAGCGGGAGGGCCCTCGAACAATGAGCAGTTCTTC. This codes for CASSFSYLAGGPSNNEQFF. The rearrangement links TRBV7-3 to TRBJ2-1, with 12 positions matching TRBD2. J was trimmed by 5 bases and V by 3 bases; bases with no gene match: 14. CDR1 and CDR2 (germline): SGHTA, FQGTGA. The CDR3 spans 19 residues.